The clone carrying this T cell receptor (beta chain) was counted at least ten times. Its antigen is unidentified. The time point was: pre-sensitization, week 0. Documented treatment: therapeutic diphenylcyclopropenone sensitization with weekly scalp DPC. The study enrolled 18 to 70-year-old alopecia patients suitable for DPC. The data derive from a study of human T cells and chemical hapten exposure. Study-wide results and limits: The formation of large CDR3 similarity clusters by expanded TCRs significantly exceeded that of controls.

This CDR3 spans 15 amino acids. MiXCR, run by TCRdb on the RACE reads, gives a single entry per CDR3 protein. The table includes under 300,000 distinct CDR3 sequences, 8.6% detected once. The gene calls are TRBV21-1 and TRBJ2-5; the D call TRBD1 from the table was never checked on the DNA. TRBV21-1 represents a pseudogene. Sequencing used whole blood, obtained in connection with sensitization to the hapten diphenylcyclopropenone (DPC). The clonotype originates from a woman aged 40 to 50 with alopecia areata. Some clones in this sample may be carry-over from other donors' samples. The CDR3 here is CASSNSGTDTITQYF. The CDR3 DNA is TGTGCCAGCAGCAACTCTGGGACAGATACCATCACCCAGTACTTC.